Below, one TCR beta chain is given with its context. In the original analysis: Counts of nucleated cells, estimated from reference gene primer amplification, were obtained. This table comes from immunoSEQ multiplex PCR, and its TCRdb copy is limited to in-frame clones, with some not included. The D gene and trimming were derived from the DNA, and the V and J assignments and clone size from that table. The repertoire holds 200,000 to 250,000 clones, around nine tenths seen once, with approximately 4.1% in the top ten. Trimming took 3 bases from V and 0 from J; bases not matched to a gene: 4. The CDR3 has 15 residues. Germline CDR1 is SGHTA and CDR2 is FQGNSA. The sample is drawn from a study of blood T cell repertoires in COVID-19. Overall study: T cells, B-cell-depleted T cells, or PBMCs supplied cDNA or gDNA.

Researchers sorted participants into cohorts using their self-reported clinical history. Resolution of symptoms, clearance, or two negative PCRs was present in recovered Cohort 3 donors. The sequenced sample consisted of PBMCs or T cells enriched from blood (not recorded which). The TCR comes from a woman between 25 and 40 years old who had recovered from COVID-19. The chain has TRBV7-2 and TRBJ1-1; the match to TRBD1 covers 7 bases. DNA for the CDR3: TGTGCCAGCAGCTTCCAGGGACAGTTGAACACTGAAGCTTTCTTT. Protein sequence: CASSFQGQLNTEAFF.